The 28 T cell receptor beta chains below all came from one sample that was sequenced in a study of spatial heterogeneity in lung cancer. Time point specified: blood at routine non-recurrence follow-up after resection. Via MiXCR, TCRdb re-called the 5' RACE reads, giving one row per CDR3 protein. The sample holds around 45,000 distinct CDR3 sequences; around 21% are singletons and the top ten take about 7%. The sequencing used PBMCs, collected at follow-up. The receptors come from a female donor with early-stage non-small cell lung cancer.

This clonotype showed up just a few times. J is TRBJ2-1 and V is TRBV5-1; D not resolved. The germline V gene encodes CDR1 SGHRS and CDR2 YFSETQ. V lost 0 bases and J 5 bases, leaving 12 bases between the germline ends. The CDR3 consists of 15 residues. This CDR3 reads CASSLVFGLDNEQFF. In DNA, the CDR3 is TGCGCCAGCAGCTTGGTATTTGGGCTCGACAATGAGCAGTTCTTC.

To note about this clonotype: A much larger clone lies one base from this, so it may be a read error. In nucleotides, the CDR3 is TGTGCCAGCAGCGTAGTTGGAGCGGGGAATACAGATGCGCAGTATTTT. Its protein product is CASSVVGAGNTDAQYF. The chain is built from TRBV9 and TRBJ2-3, with 7 nucleotides matching TRBD2. CDR3 length: 16 residues. Germline V gene sequence: CDR1 SGDLS, CDR2 YYNGEE.

CDR3: CSARRWTSAVTGELFF. CDR3 nucleotide sequence: TGCAGTGCCCGTAGGTGGACTAGCGCCGTTACCGGGGAGCTGTTTTTT. The chain is built from TRBV20-1 and TRBJ2-2; 9 positions match TRBD2. Germline CDR1 reads DFQATT; CDR2 reads SNEGSKA (reference sequence). Germline trimming cut 6 bases from V and 5 bases from J; bases unmatched to any gene: 13. The CDR3 extends over 16 amino acids.

This clonotype showed up many times. This chain joins TRBV12-3 or TRBV12-4 and TRBJ2-2; possible D gene TRBD1, 5 bases. The CDR3 runs to 15 residues. V was clipped by 2 bases and J by 3 bases, with 10 bases between them. CDR3 coding DNA: TGTGCCAGCAGTTTACGACAGCTGTACACCGGGGAGCTGTTTTTT. Its protein product is CASSLRQLYTGELFF.

This clonotype was recorded many times. This chain links TRBV20-1 with TRBJ1-1; D perhaps matches TRBD1 (6 bases). Trimming stripped 3 bases from V and 5 bases from J, with 19 bases between. The CDR3 runs 15 residues. CDR1 is DFQATT and CDR2 is SNEGSKA in the germline V gene (reference sequence). CDR3 protein: CSASPGGGRRTEAFF. The CDR3 coding sequence is TGCAGTGCTAGCCCGGGGGGCGGAAGAAGGACTGAAGCTTTCTTT.

This clonotype was seen just once. The chain has TRBV6-5 and TRBJ1-5; D possibly corresponds to TRBD1 (6 bases). This CDR3 is built from 16 residues. V was pared by 6 bases and J by 2 bases, with 17 bases between. Germline V CDR1 and CDR2: MNHEY, SVGAGI. This CDR3 is CASSTSRGEGNQPQHF. The CDR3 region has the DNA TGTGCCAGCAGCACCTCCAGGGGTGAAGGCAATCAGCCCCAGCATTTT.

This clonotype was counted a few times. The chain is built from TRBV12-3 or TRBV12-4 and TRBJ2-3; 7 bases align to TRBD2. J lost 5 bases, V lost 3 bases, and 5 bases had no gene match. The CDR3 sequence is 14 residues long. The CDR3 sequence is CASSFAGEGDTQYF. The CDR3 DNA follows: TGTGCCAGCAGTTTTGCGGGAGAGGGAGATACGCAGTATTTT.

V gene TRBV5-6 combines with J gene TRBJ2-1, with D perhaps TRBD1 (6 bases). V was trimmed by 4 bases and J by 8 bases, leaving 19 bases between them. This CDR3 comprises 15 residues. Germline CDR1 SGHDT, CDR2 YYEEEE. In DNA, the CDR3 is TGTGCCAGCAGCAGGTTAATAACAGGGTTCCATGAGCAGTTCTTC. This translates into CASSRLITGFHEQFF.

This clonotype was counted many times. J is TRBJ2-1 and V is TRBV7-3; 9 bases are shared with TRBD2. Trimming took 5 bases from V and 5 from J; bases not matched to a gene: 4. The germline V gene has CDR1 SGHTA and CDR2 FQGTGA. The CDR3 extends over 14 amino acids. The CDR3 is CASSVAGVNNEQFF. CDR3 sequence (DNA): TGTGCCAGCAGCGTAGCGGGAGTCAACAATGAGCAGTTCTTC.

V and J are TRBV29-1 and TRBJ2-2; D is possibly TRBD1 (5 bases). The germline gives CDR1 SQVTM, CDR2 ANQGSEA. Trimming removed 5 bases from V and 1 base from J, with 11 bases in between. The CDR3 runs 14 residues. The DNA of the CDR3 is TGCAGCGTTTCGGACAACTTGAACACCGGGGAGCTGTTTTTT. Translation gives CSVSDNLNTGELFF.

V and J are TRBV2 and TRBJ1-2; D is undetermined. CDR3 length equals 13 residues. Germline CDR1 and CDR2: SNHLY and FYNNEI. The V gene lost 4 bases and the J gene lost 5 bases, with 11 bases spanning the gap. The CDR3 bases are TGTGCCAGCAGTGCGTTTTTAGGATATGGCTACACCTTC. Translated: CASSAFLGYGYTF.

The chain recombines TRBV7-8 with TRBJ1-5; D is undetermined. Trimming took off 5 bases at V and 0 bases at J, with 8 bases between the two ends. The CDR3 spans 14 residues. Germline V gene lookup returns CDR1 SGHVS and CDR2 FQNEAQ. CDR3: CASSARNSNQPQHF. CDR3 nucleotides: TGTGCCAGCAGCGCCAGGAATAGCAATCAGCCCCAGCATTTT.

The chain combines TRBV10-3 with TRBJ1-1; D is unresolved. This CDR3 comprises 14 residues. Trimming pared 7 bases from V and 0 bases from J, leaving 12 bases between. Per the germline V gene, CDR1 is ENHRY and CDR2 is SYGVKD. The CDR3 DNA is TGTGCCATCAAAGCAGTCAGCATGAACACTGAAGCTTTCTTT. This gives the protein CAIKAVSMNTEAFF.

Concerning this clonotype itself: This may come from a read error, since a much larger clone is one base off. The conserved final phenylalanine or tryptophan is absent from the CDR3, which likely points to a read error. The chain is built from TRBV25-1 and TRBJ2-3; D call uncertain. The CDR3 extends over 12 amino acids. Trimming removed 4 bases at V and 2 bases at J, with 4 bases between. The germline V gene encodes CDR1 MGHDK and CDR2 SYGVNS. The CDR3 nucleotides read TGTGCCAGCAGTGGTTACACAGATACGCAGTATCTT. This codes for CASSGYTDTQYL.

In this sample, this clonotype turned up many times. The CDR3 is CASSFFSMGASKNVNEQFF. The CDR3 region has the DNA TGTGCCAGCAGCTTTTTCTCTATGGGGGCGAGTAAGAACGTGAATGAGCAGTTCTTC. The J gene is TRBJ2-1, the V gene TRBV11-2; D is possibly TRBD1 (6 bases). Germline loops: CDR1 SGHAT, CDR2 FQNNGV. The CDR3 loop spans 19 amino acids. Between the trimmed V and J ends, which lost 3 bases and 7 bases, there was a span of 28 bases.

This clonotype was counted ten times or more. The chain employs TRBV20-1 and TRBJ2-2; 10 bases agree with TRBD2. CDR1 and CDR2 (germline): DFQATT, SNEGSKA (reference sequence). The CDR3 length is 15 residues. Trimming took 2 bases from V and 6 from J; bases not matched to a gene: 6. The CDR3 reads CSARQLAGVAGELFF. The CDR3 coding sequence is TGCAGTGCTAGACAGCTAGCGGGAGTTGCCGGGGAGCTGTTTTTT.

A few counts support this clonotype. The gene calls are TRBV6-7 and TRBJ2-1; possible D gene TRBD2, 6 bases. TRBV6-7 is designated an ORF whose function remains uncertain. The CDR3 totals 15 residues. Trimming removed 2 bases from V and 0 bases from J, with 8 bases in between. CDR3 loop: CASSYLASSYNEQFF. CDR3 DNA: TGTGCCAGCAGTTACCTAGCGAGCTCCTACAATGAGCAGTTCTTC.

This chain joins TRBV11-1 and TRBJ1-1, with D tentatively TRBD1 (5 bases). Germline CDR1 and CDR2: SGHAT and FQDESV (reference sequence). The CDR3 is 14 residues long. V was cut by 0 bases and J by 4 bases, with 9 bases left in between. For the CDR3, the DNA is TGTGCCAGCAGCTTAGCCTCGGGGACCACTGAAGCTTTCTTT. It codes for CASSLASGTTEAFF. The variable domain in full, with the rest retrieved from reference TRBV11-1 and TRBJ1-1, is EAEVAQSPRYKITEKSQAVAFWCDPISGHATLYWYRQILGQGPELLVQFQDESVVDDSQLPKDRFSAERLKGVDSTLKIQPAELGDSAMYLCASSLASGTTEAFFGQGTRLTVV.

This clonotype appeared many times. The chain combines TRBV3-1 with TRBJ2-1, with a possible D match to TRBD1 (6 bases). The germline gives CDR1 LGHDT, CDR2 YNNKEL (reference sequence). V lost 3 bases to trimming and J lost 0 bases, with 6 bases between them. The CDR3 loop spans 14 amino acids. The CDR3 sequence: CASSQGASYNEQFF. CDR3 in DNA: TGTGCCAGCAGCCAGGGGGCCTCCTACAATGAGCAGTTCTTC.

Points on this clonotype: A read error may be the cause here, since a much bigger clone is one base away. V gene TRBV20-1 combines with J gene TRBJ2-5, with 8 bases matching TRBD2. Trimming at V came to 3 bases and at J to 9 bases, leaving 18 bases not matched to a gene. CDR3 size: 16 residues. The germline V gene has CDR1 DFQATT and CDR2 SNEGSKA (reference sequence). The CDR3 here is CSASSASGPRGEAQYF. The CDR3 DNA reads as TGCAGTGCTAGTTCGGCTAGCGGGCCCCGGGGGGAGGCCCAGTACTTC.

This clonotype was detected only a few times. The gene calls are TRBV5-1 and TRBJ2-7, with 10 bases aligning to TRBD1. Germline CDR1 is SGHRS and CDR2 is YFSETQ. The V and J ends lost 3 bases and 7 bases, in that order; junction bases with no gene match: 10. CDR3 size: 15 residues. CDR3 in DNA: TGCGCCAGCAGCTACTCCGGGACAGGGGTAGGGGAGCAGTACTTC. It codes for CASSYSGTGVGEQYF.

This clonotype turned up a few times. This CDR3 is CASSWTSGNYEQYF. CDR3 in DNA: TGCGCCAGCAGCTGGACTAGCGGGAACTACGAGCAGTACTTC. The rearrangement uses TRBV5-1 and TRBJ2-7; TRBD2 matches at 12 bases. The V gene's germline CDR1 is SGHRS and CDR2 YFSETQ. The CDR3 sequence is 14 residues long. The V gene end was trimmed by 3 bases and the J gene end by 3 bases; junction bases not matched to a gene: 1.

This clonotype was observed a handful of times. The V call is TRBV19, the J call TRBJ2-1; possibly TRBD1 or TRBD2 for D (7 bases each). Looked up from germline, CDR1 is LNHDA and CDR2 is SQIVND (reference sequence). Trimming pared 7 bases from V and 8 bases from J, leaving 27 bases between. CDR3 length: 17 amino acids. The CDR3 sequence: CASTPTEGRGTDHEQFF. The CDR3 nucleotides read TGTGCCAGTACCCCTACCGAGGGGCGGGGGACAGACCATGAGCAGTTCTTC. The variable domain in full, completed from reference TRBV19 and TRBJ2-1, reads DGGITQSPKYLFRKEGQNVTLSCEQNLNHDAMYWYRQDPGQGLRLIYYSQIVNDFQKGDIAEGYSVSREKKESFPLTVTSAQKNPTAFYLCASTPTEGRGTDHEQFFGPGTRLTVL.

In this sample, this clonotype turned up many times. J is TRBJ2-5 and V is TRBV20-1, with TRBD1 as a possible D gene (6 bases). CDR3 length: 14 residues. V lost 5 bases and J 5 bases, leaving 18 bases between the germline ends. Per germline, CDR1 DFQATT and CDR2 SNEGSKA (reference sequence). The CDR3 region is CSAPKQGNSETQYF. The CDR3 DNA reads TGCAGTGCTCCGAAACAGGGTAACAGCGAGACCCAGTACTTC.

This clonotype came up a few times. The chain has TRBV12-5 and TRBJ1-4; 7 nucleotides match TRBD1. Looked up from germline, CDR1 is LGHNT and CDR2 is FRNRAP. V shed 6 bases and J 10 bases; nucleotides not matched to a gene: 11. This CDR3 spans 14 amino acids. This CDR3 reads CASGPGGVGGKLFF. CDR3 nucleotides: TGTGCTAGTGGACCAGGGGGGGTAGGTGGAAAACTGTTTTTT.

This clonotype came up many times. The rearrangement uses TRBV7-2 and TRBJ1-3; no definite D call. Trimming removed 5 bases at V and 4 bases at J, with 9 bases between. This CDR3 comprises 13 residues. Germline V gene data show CDR1 as SGHTA and CDR2 as FQGNSA. The CDR3 here is CASSAFRGNTIYF. In DNA, the CDR3 is TGTGCCAGCAGCGCTTTCAGGGGAAACACCATATATTTT.

In its sample, this clonotype was seen many times. The chain combines TRBV20-1 with TRBJ2-7, with 9 bases aligning to TRBD1. This CDR3 spans 14 amino acids. CDR1 and CDR2 (germline): DFQATT, SNEGSKA (reference sequence). Trimming removed 2 bases from V and 6 bases from J; junction bases left unmatched: 8. In DNA, the CDR3 is TGCAGTGCTAGATTCGGGACAGGGCTTGGCGAGCAGTACTTC. Translated, it gives CSARFGTGLGEQYF.

This clonotype was seen only a few times. The junction departs from the called germline gene at one end, perhaps through a read error. The chain uses TRBV19 and TRBJ1-1; D is possibly TRBD1 (6 bases). The CDR3 covers 14 residues. The germline CDR1 and CDR2 sequences are LNHDA and SQIVND (reference sequence). The CDR3 sequence: CASSIGRGNPEAFF. CDR3 DNA: TGTGCCAGTAGTATAGGGAGGGGGAACCCTGAAGCTTTCTTT.